One sample yielded the 11 T cell receptor beta chains listed below, sequenced in a study of T cell repertoires in aging, cancer and after chemotherapy. The template was genomic DNA from peripheral blood, not RNA. A mixed TRB-A/B primer pool amplified rearranged TRB by multiplex touch-down PCR. TCRdb passed the multiplex PCR reads through MiXCR, listing each CDR3 protein once. The sample carries 20,000 or so distinct CDR3 sequences, about two fifths recorded once. Sequenced material: blood. The origin of the receptors is a human donor with a solid tumor.

This clonotype was seen more than once but under ten times. The genes are TRBV6-1 and TRBJ2-5; tentatively, D is TRBD1 (6 bases). This CDR3 is 13 amino acids long. Trimming stripped 7 bases from V and 0 bases from J, with 9 bases between. CDR1 is MNHNS, CDR2 SASEGT, per germline. CDR3 sequence (DNA): TGTGCCAGCACGCAGGGGAACCAAGAGACCCAGTACTTC. Its translation is CASTQGNQETQYF.

This clonotype was observed a handful of times. This rearrangement joins TRBV10-3 to TRBJ2-3; 8 nucleotides match TRBD2. This CDR3 spans 14 amino acids. Germline V gene data show CDR1 as ENHRY and CDR2 as SYGVKD. Trimming removed 4 bases from V and 4 bases from J; junction bases left unmatched: 4. The CDR3 region has the DNA TGTGCCATCAGTGTGGCGGGGGGTGCAGATACGCAGTATTTT. Its translation is CAISVAGGADTQYF.

The rearrangement links TRBV11-1 to TRBJ2-2; 9 nucleotides agree with TRBD1. Trimming removed 5 bases from V and 2 bases from J; junction bases left unmatched: 3. This CDR3 is 15 amino acids long. The V gene's germline CDR1 is SGHAT and CDR2 FQDESV (reference sequence). CDR3 loop: CASSQGQGNTGELFF. In nucleotides, the CDR3 is TGTGCCAGCAGCCAGGGACAGGGTAACACCGGGGAGCTGTTTTTT.

This clonotype was detected only a few times. The gene calls are TRBV18 and TRBJ1-4; TRBD1 might be the D (5 bases). This CDR3 contains 15 residues. Per germline, CDR1 KGHSH and CDR2 LQKENI. Trimming removed 2 bases at V and 2 bases at J, with 9 bases between. The CDR3 nucleotides read TGTGCCAGCTCACCAACCGGGGGGACTAATGAAAAACTGTTTTTT. Protein product: CASSPTGGTNEKLFF.

Only one count was recorded for this clonotype. V gene TRBV7-2 combines with J gene TRBJ2-3; TRBD2 matches at 10 bases. V lost 5 bases and J lost 3; bases outside the gene matches: 2. The CDR3 sequence is 14 residues long. Looked up from germline, CDR1 is SGHTA and CDR2 is FQGNSA. This CDR3 is CASSLGLATDTQYF. The CDR3 DNA sequence: TGTGCCAGCAGCCTGGGACTAGCGACAGATACGCAGTATTTT.

This clonotype was recorded a few times. This chain links TRBV6-2 or TRBV6-3 with TRBJ2-3, with 8 bases matching TRBD1. V lost 3 bases to trimming and J lost 1 base; unmatched junction nucleotides: 6. The CDR3 covers 16 residues. Germline V gene data show CDR1 as MNHEY and CDR2 as SVGEGT. The CDR3: CASSYSPGQGTDTQYF. DNA of the CDR3: TGTGCCAGCAGTTATTCTCCGGGACAGGGCACAGATACGCAGTATTTT.

Only a few counts were recorded for this clonotype. This chain joins TRBV19 and TRBJ1-4, with D perhaps matching TRBD1 (6 bases). V was pared by 5 bases and J by 8 bases, with 15 bases between. Germline loops: CDR1 LNHDA, CDR2 SQIVND (reference sequence). The CDR3 is 14 residues long. CDR3 bases: TGTGCCAGTAGTCCATCCGGGGGCGGCGAAAAACTGTTTTTT. This translates into CASSPSGGGEKLFF.

This clonotype came up a few times. The rearrangement links TRBV6-2 or TRBV6-3 to TRBJ1-4; D unresolved. Germline V CDR1 and CDR2: MNHEY, SVGEGT. The CDR3 length is 14 residues. V was trimmed by 10 bases and J by 6 bases, leaving 18 bases between them. This CDR3 reads CAINRTLRDEKLFF. The CDR3 DNA sequence: TGTGCCATCAACCGGACTTTAAGGGATGAAAAACTGTTTTTT.

This clonotype showed up just a few times. The gene calls are TRBV6-6 and TRBJ2-7, with D maybe TRBD2 (7 bases). The germline V gene has CDR1 MNHNY and CDR2 SVGAGI (reference sequence). The CDR3 has 15 residues. The V end was cut by 5 bases, the J end by 6 bases, with 20 bases between. CDR3 amino acids: CASSPPQGRGTEQYF. CDR3 sequence (DNA): TGTGCCAGCAGTCCCCCCCAGGGGCGGGGGACCGAGCAGTACTTC.

This chain links TRBV24-1 with TRBJ2-1; possibly TRBD2 for D (7 bases). This CDR3 is built from 15 residues. V was shortened by 1 base and J by 7 bases, with 13 bases between the two germline ends. Germline values: CDR1 KGHDR, CDR2 SFDVKD. The CDR3: CATSDFGGALNEQFF. In DNA form, the CDR3 reads TGTGCCACCAGTGATTTTGGGGGGGCTTTGAATGAGCAGTTCTTC.

This chain joins TRBV6-1 and TRBJ1-2; D might be TRBD1 (5 bases). Between the trimmed V and J ends, which lost 5 bases and 8 bases, there was a span of 18 bases. The CDR3 length is 14 residues. CDR1 MNHNS and CDR2 SASEGT come from the germline V gene. The DNA of the CDR3 is TGTGCCAGCAGTAGAACCCCCGGGACGGGAGGCTACACCTTC. It codes for CASSRTPGTGGYTF.